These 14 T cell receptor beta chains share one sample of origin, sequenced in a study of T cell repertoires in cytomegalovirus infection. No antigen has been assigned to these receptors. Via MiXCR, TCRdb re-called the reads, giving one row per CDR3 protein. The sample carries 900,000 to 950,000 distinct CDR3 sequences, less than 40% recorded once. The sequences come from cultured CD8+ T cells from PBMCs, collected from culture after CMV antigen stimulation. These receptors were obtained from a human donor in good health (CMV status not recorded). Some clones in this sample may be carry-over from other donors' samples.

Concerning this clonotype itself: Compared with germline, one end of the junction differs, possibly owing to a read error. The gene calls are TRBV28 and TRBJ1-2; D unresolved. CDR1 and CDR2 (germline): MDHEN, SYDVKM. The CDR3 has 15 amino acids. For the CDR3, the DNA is TGCGCCAGCAGTTTGACCCCAGAGGGCGGCTATGGCTACACCTTC. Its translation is CASSLTPEGGYGYTF.

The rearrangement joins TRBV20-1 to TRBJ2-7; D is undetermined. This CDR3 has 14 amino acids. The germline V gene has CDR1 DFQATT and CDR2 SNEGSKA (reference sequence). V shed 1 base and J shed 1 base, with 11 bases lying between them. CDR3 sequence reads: CSARVPDMSYEQYF. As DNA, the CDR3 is TGCAGTGCTAGAGTTCCTGACATGTCCTACGAGCAGTACTTC.

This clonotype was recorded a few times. CDR3: CASSYEAGSGEKLFF. The DNA of the CDR3 is TGTGCCAGCAGTTACGAGGCAGGGAGCGGTGAAAAACTGTTTTTT. The J gene is TRBJ1-4, the V gene TRBV6-5; TRBD1 is a possible D gene (5 bases). Per germline, CDR1 MNHEY and CDR2 SVGAGI. CDR3 size: 15 residues. With 2 bases removed from V and 7 bases from J, the gap between germline ends came to 14 bases.

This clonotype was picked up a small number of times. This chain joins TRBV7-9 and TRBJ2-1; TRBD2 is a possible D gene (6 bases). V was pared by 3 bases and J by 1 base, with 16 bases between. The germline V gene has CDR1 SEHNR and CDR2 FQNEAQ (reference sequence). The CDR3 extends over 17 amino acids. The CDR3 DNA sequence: TGTGCCAGCAGCTTCCAAGCACGGGGAGGTTCCTACAATGAGCAGTTCTTC. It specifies CASSFQARGGSYNEQFF.

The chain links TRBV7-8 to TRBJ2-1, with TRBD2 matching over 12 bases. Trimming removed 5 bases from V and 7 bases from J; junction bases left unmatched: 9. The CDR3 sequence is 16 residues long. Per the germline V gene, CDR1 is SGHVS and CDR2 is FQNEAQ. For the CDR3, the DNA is TGTGCCAGCAGCGCCCTACTAGCGGGGGGTGGAAATGAGCAGTTCTTC. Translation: CASSALLAGGGNEQFF.

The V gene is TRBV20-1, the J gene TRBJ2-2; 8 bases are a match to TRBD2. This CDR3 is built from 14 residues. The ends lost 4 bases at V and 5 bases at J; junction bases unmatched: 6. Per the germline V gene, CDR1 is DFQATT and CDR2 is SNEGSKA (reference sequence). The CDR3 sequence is CSATGGGRTGELFF. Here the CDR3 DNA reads TGCAGTGCTACGGGGGGGGGACGGACCGGGGAGCTGTTTTTT.

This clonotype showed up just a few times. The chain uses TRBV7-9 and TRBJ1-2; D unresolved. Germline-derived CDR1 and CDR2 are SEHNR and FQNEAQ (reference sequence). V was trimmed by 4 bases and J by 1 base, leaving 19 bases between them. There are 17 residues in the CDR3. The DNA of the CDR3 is TGTGCCAGCAGCTCCACCACCCCATCGGACGGTAACTATGGCTACACCTTC. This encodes CASSSTTPSDGNYGYTF.

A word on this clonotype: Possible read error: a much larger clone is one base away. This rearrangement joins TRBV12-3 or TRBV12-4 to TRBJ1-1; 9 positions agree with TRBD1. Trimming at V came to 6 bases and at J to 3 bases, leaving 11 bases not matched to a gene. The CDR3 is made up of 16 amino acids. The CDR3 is CASSPYRGHKDTEAFF. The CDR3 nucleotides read TGTGCCAGCAGCCCCTACAGGGGGCACAAGGACACTGAAGCTTTCTTT.

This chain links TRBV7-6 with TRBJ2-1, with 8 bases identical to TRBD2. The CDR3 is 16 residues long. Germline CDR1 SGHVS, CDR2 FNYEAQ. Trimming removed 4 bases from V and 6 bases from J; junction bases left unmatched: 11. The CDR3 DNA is TGTGCCAGCAGCTCTGAAAGCGGGGGCGGTTTCAATGAGCAGTTCTTC. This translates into CASSSESGGGFNEQFF.

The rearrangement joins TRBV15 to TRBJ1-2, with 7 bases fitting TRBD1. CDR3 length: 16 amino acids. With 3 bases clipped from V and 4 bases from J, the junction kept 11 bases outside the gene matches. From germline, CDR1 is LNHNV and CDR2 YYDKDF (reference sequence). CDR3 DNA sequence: TGTGCCACCAGCAGGGGTACAGGGGAGGGCCCCTATGGCTACACCTTC. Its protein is CATSRGTGEGPYGYTF.

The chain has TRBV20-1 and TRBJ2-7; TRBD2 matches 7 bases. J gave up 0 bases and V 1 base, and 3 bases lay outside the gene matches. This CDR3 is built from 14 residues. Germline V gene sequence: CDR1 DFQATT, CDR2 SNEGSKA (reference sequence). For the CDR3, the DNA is TGCAGTGCTAGAGGGCTAGCGGACTCCTACGAGCAGTACTTC. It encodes CSARGLADSYEQYF.

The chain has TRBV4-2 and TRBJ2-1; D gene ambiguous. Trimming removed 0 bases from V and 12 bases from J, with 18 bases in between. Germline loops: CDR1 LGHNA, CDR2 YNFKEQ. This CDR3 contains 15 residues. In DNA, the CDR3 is TGTGCCAGCAGCCAAGATTTGCCTTCTGGAGATGGGCAGTTCTTC. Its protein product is CASSQDLPSGDGQFF.

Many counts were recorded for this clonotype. The CDR3, as DNA: TGTGCCAGCAGCCCAAGACAGGGCAGCAATCAGCCCCAGCATTTT. It codes for CASSPRQGSNQPQHF. The V gene is TRBV7-6, the J gene TRBJ1-5, with 7 bases matching TRBD1. The CDR3 contains 15 residues. Germline lookup yields CDR1 SGHVS and CDR2 FNYEAQ. V gave up 5 bases and J gave up 1 base; unmatched junction bases: 5.

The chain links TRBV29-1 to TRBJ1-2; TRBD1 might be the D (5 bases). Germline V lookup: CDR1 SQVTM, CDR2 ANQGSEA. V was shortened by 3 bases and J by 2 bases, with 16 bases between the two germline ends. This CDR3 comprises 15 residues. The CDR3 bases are TGCAGCGTTGACGTACCTGGGGACGAAAACTATGGCTACACCTTC. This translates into CSVDVPGDENYGYTF.